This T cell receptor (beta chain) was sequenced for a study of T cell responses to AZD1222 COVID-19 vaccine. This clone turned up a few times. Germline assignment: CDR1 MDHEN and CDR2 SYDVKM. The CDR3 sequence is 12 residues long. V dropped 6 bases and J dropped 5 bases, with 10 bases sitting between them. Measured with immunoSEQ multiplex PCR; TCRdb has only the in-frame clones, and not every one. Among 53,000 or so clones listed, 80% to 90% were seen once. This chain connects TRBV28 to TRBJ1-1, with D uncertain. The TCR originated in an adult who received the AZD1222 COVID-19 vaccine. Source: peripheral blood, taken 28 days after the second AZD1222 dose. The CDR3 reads CASSPPTTEAFF. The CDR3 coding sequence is TGTGCCAGCAGCCCACCGACTACTGAAGCTTTCTTT.